Reported below is one T cell receptor beta chain. Antigen unknown. Clones were sequenced by immunoSEQ multiplex PCR, and TCRdb holds only the in-frame ones, with some missing. The sample holds tens of thousands of clones, over 85% seen once. These data are taken from a study of cytomegalovirus exposure and HLA in healthy donors. Whole-study findings and limits: As was reported, the classifier diagnosed cytomegalovirus status with high specificity and sensitivity. The authors listed some 150 TCR beta chains as cytomegalovirus-associated.

Germline assignment: CDR1 SGHTA and CDR2 FQGTGA. Deletions cut 4 bases from V and 7 bases from J, with 13 bases between. The CDR3 runs 13 residues. Sequenced material: PBMCs. The chain combines TRBV7-3 with TRBJ1-2; D unresolved. This clonotype was sampled from a woman under 30 in good health and CMV-seronegative. For the CDR3, the DNA is TGTGCCAGCAGCTCCTTGCCGACTGGTGGCTACACCTTC. Amino acid sequence: CASSSLPTGGYTF.